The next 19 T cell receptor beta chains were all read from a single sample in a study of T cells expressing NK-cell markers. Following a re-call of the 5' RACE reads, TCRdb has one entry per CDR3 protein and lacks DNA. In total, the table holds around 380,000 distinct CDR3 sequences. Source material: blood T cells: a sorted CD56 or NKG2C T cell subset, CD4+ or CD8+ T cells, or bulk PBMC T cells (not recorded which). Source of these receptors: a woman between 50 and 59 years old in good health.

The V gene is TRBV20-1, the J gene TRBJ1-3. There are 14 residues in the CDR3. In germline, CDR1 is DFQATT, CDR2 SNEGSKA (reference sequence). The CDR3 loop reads CSARVRSSGNTIYF.

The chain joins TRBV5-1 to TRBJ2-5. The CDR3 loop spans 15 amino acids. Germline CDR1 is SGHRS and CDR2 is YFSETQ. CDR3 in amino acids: CASSLVSQNQETQYF.

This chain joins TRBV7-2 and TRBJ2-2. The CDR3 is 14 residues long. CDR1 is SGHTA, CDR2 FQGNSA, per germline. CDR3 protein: CASSLIMNTGELFF. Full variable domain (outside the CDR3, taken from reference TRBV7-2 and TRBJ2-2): GAGVSQSPSNKVTEKGKDVELRCDPISGHTALYWYRQSLGQGLEFLIYFQGNSAPDKSGLPSDRFSAERTGGSVSTLTIQRTQQEDSAVYLCASSLIMNTGELFFGEGSRLTVL.

CDR3 protein: CASSQDPLTSGRVNEQFF. The rearrangement uses TRBV4-1 and TRBJ2-1; TCRdb lists TRBD2, though no DNA is available to test this call. This CDR3 comprises 18 residues. The germline CDR1 and CDR2 sequences are MGHRA and YSYEKL.

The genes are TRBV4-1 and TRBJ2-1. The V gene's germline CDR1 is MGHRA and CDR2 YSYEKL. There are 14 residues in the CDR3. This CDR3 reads CASSQVGEVNEQFF.

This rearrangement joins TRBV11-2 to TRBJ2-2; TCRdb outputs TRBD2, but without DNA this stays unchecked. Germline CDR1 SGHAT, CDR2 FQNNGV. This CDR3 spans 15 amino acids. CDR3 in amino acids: CASSLEGSLAGELFF.

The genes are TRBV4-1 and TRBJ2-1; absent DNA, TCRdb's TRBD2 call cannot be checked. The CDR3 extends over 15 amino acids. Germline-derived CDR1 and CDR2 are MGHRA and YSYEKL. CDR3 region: CARSRAGGPLNEQFF.

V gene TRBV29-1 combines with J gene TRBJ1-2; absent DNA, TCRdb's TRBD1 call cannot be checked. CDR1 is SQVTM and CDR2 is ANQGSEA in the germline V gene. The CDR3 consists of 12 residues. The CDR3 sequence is CSVETQGYGYTF.

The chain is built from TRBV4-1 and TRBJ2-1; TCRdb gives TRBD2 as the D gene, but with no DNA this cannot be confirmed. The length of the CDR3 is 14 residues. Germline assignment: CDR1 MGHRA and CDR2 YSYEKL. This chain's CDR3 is CASSDGRGHGQIFF.

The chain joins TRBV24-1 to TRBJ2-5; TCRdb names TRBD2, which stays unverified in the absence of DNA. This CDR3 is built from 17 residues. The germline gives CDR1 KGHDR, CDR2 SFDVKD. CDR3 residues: CATSDVTSGPGGETQYF.

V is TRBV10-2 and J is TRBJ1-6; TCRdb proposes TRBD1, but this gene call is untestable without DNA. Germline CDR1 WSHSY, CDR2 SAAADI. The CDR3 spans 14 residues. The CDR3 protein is CASRPSIVNSPLHF.

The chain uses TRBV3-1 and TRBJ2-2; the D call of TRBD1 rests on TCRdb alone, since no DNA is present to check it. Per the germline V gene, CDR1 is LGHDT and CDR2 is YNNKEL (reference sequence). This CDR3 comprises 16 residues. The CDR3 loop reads CASKTSWGMGHGELFF.

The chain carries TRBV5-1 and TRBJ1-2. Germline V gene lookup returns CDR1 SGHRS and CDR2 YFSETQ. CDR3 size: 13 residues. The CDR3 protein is CASSLVNYYGYTF.

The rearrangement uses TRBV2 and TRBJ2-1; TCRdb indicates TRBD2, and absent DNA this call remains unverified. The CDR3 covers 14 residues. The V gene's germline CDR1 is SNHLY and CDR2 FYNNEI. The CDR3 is CASHRDSARNEQFF.

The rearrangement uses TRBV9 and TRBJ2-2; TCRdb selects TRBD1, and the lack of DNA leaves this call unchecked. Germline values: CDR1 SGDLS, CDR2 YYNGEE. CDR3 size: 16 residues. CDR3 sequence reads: CASSPRQKPNTGELFF.

CDR3 sequence reads: CATSDSTGAETQYF. The chain links TRBV24-1 to TRBJ2-5; the D gene TCRdb calls, TRBD1, cannot be checked with no DNA. Per germline, CDR1 KGHDR and CDR2 SFDVKD. The CDR3 contains 14 residues.

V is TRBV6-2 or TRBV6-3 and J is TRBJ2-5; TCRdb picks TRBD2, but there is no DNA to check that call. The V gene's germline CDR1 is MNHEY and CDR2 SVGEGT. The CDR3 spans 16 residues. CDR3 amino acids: CASSYGLADYQETQYF.

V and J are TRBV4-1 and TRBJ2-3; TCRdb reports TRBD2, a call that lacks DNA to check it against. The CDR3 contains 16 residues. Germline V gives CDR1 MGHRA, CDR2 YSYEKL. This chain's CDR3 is CASSRGLAGFTDTQYF.

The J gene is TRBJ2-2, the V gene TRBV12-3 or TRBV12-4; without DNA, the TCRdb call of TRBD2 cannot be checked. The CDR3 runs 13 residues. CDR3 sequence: CASSFGGAGELFF.